The 24 T cell receptor beta chains reported below all come from one sample, sequenced in a study of blood T cell repertoires in COVID-19. Data came from immunoSEQ multiplex PCR; TCRdb stores just in-frame clones and leaves some out. The sample carries roughly 240,000 clones, about 82% recorded once. The sample consisted of PBMCs or T cells enriched from blood (not recorded which). The receptor set was obtained from a woman aged 50 to 60 with acute COVID-19.

CDR3 nucleotides: TGTGCCAGCAGCCGCGGGCAGGGGGACTGGGATGAGCAGTTCTTC. Protein: CASSRGQGDWDEQFF. The chain carries TRBV7-9 and TRBJ2-1; TRBD1 might be the D (7 bases). The V gene's germline CDR1 is SEHNR and CDR2 FQNEAQ (reference sequence). V lost 5 bases and J lost 8, with 19 bases in between. The CDR3 sequence is 15 residues long. The variable domain in full, with the rest retrieved from reference TRBV7-9 and TRBJ2-1, is DTGVSQNPRHKITKRGQNVTFRCDPISEHNRLYWYRQTLGQGPEFLTYFQNEAQLEKSRLLSDRFSAERPKGSFSTLEIQRTEQGDSAMYLCASSRGQGDWDEQFFGPGTRLTVL.

The sample holds one count of this clone. V usage is TRBV4-1 and J usage is TRBJ2-1; 9 positions match TRBD1. With 1 base clipped from V and 0 bases from J, the junction kept 1 base outside the gene matches. CDR3 length: 16 amino acids. Germline V lookup: CDR1 MGHRA, CDR2 YSYEKL. Written as DNA, the CDR3 is TGCGCCAGCAGCCAAGCACAGGGGGCCTCCTACAATGAGCAGTTCTTC. It encodes CASSQAQGASYNEQFF.

The CDR3 DNA follows: TGTGCCACCAGCCAAGGACAGGGTACTTTGGCTTTCTTT. Protein sequence: CATSQGQGTLAFF. V usage is TRBV15 and J usage is TRBJ1-1; 8 bases match TRBD1. V dropped 5 bases and J dropped 11; count of bases not matched to a gene: 10. The germline gives CDR1 LNHNV, CDR2 YYDKDF (reference sequence). The CDR3 extends over 13 amino acids.

The chain joins TRBV6-2 or TRBV6-3 to TRBJ2-7; D might be TRBD1 (6 bases). Germline-derived CDR1 and CDR2 are MNHEY and SVGEGT. The ends were cut back, 5 bases at V and 7 bases at J, with 9 bases in the middle. This CDR3 contains 11 residues. The chain's CDR3 is CASSDGQEQYF. CDR3 nucleotide sequence: TGTGCCAGCAGTGACGGACAGGAGCAGTACTTC.

The chain employs TRBV19 and TRBJ1-2; 9 bases fit TRBD1. The CDR3 runs 15 residues. Germline CDR1 LNHDA, CDR2 SQIVND (reference sequence). V was clipped by 5 bases and J by 6 bases; unmatched bases: 10. CDR3 nucleotides: TGTGCCAGTAGTCTCGACAGGGGGATTAAGAATGGCTACACCTTC. This codes for CASSLDRGIKNGYTF.

The chain carries TRBV30 and TRBJ2-7, with D perhaps TRBD1 (6 bases). V lost 5 bases and J 0 bases, leaving 8 bases between the germline ends. Per the germline V gene, CDR1 is GTSNPN and CDR2 is SVGIG (reference sequence). This CDR3 has 12 amino acids. The CDR3: CAWAGVSYEQYF. The DNA of the CDR3 is TGTGCCTGGGCAGGGGTCTCCTACGAGCAGTACTTC.

The chain combines TRBV29-1 with TRBJ1-1; D is uncertain. This CDR3 spans 11 amino acids. Germline CDR1 and CDR2: SQVTM and ANQGSEA. Trimming took 5 bases from V and 6 from J, leaving 10 bases between them. CDR3 in DNA: TGCAGCGTTAAGGAAACAGCTGAAGCTTTCTTT. Amino acids: CSVKETAEAFF. The full variable domain, its missing parts supplied by reference TRBV29-1 and TRBJ1-1, is SAVISQKPSRDICQRGTSLTIQCQVDSQVTMMFWYRQQPGQSLTLIATANQGSEATYESGFVIDKFPISRPNLTFSTLTVSNMSPEDSSIYLCSVKETAEAFFGQGTRLTVV.

The rearrangement links TRBV7-8 to TRBJ2-7; possibly TRBD1 for D (6 bases). Per the germline V gene, CDR1 is SGHVS and CDR2 is FQNEAQ. This CDR3 has 13 amino acids. Deletions cut 4 bases from V and 7 bases from J, with 14 bases between. The CDR3 sequence: CASSSPQGWEQYF. CDR3 bases: TGTGCCAGCAGCTCCCCACAGGGTTGGGAGCAGTACTTC.

J is TRBJ2-3 and V is TRBV9, with TRBD1 matching over 7 bases. Germline CDR1 is SGDLS and CDR2 is YYNGEE. The CDR3 has 17 amino acids. V was pared by 0 bases and J by 0 bases, with 7 bases of the junction left unmatched. The CDR3 nucleotides read TGTGCCAGCAGCGTAGGTCGACAGGGAAGGAGCACAGATACGCAGTATTTT. Protein product: CASSVGRQGRSTDTQYF.

For the CDR3, the DNA is TGCAGCGCCTGGACAGGGATGAACACTGAAGCTTTCTTT. Protein product: CSAWTGMNTEAFF. This sequence joins TRBV29-1 and TRBJ1-1; 8 bases are a match to TRBD1. Germline CDR1 SQVTM, CDR2 ANQGSEA. Trimming took 7 bases from V and 0 from J; bases not matched to a gene: 4. The CDR3 covers 13 residues.

The sample holds a few counts of this clone. The chain couples TRBV19 to TRBJ1-5; 10 bases fit TRBD1. The junction had 13 bases not matched to a gene; V was cut back by 10 bases and J by 7 bases. Germline values: CDR1 LNHDA, CDR2 SQIVND (reference sequence). This CDR3 is 15 amino acids long. The CDR3 protein is CATASGTGDRQPQHF. Written as DNA, the CDR3 is TGTGCCACCGCTTCCGGGACAGGGGATAGGCAGCCCCAGCATTTT.

V gene TRBV3-1 (or the pseudogene TRBV3-2) combines with J gene TRBJ1-4; D unresolved. Trimming shortened V by 2 bases and J by 7 bases, and 20 bases separated the two germline ends. The germline V gene encodes CDR1 LGHDT and CDR2 YNNKEL (reference sequence). CDR3 length equals 17 residues. The CDR3 DNA follows: TGTGCCAGCAGCCAAATTTGCCGGCTTTTTGAGCGTGAAAAACTGTTTTTT. This translates into CASSQICRLFEREKLFF.

This rearrangement joins TRBV27 to TRBJ1-1; no clear D. The germline V gene has CDR1 MNHEY and CDR2 SMNVEV (reference sequence). The CDR3 is made up of 13 amino acids. With 3 bases removed from V and 1 base from J, the gap between germline ends came to 6 bases. This chain's CDR3 is CASSLVGNTEAFF. The CDR3 region has the DNA TGTGCCAGCAGTTTGGTCGGGAACACTGAAGCTTTCTTT.

CDR3 DNA: TGTGCCAGCTCACCACCTGGGACTCCAGATACGCAGTATTTT. It specifies CASSPPGTPDTQYF. V gene TRBV18 combines with J gene TRBJ2-3; weak D call: TRBD2 (6 bases). Germline CDR1 is KGHSH and CDR2 is LQKENI. The germline V and J ends were trimmed by 0 bases and 4 bases, with 8 bases remaining between them. The CDR3 length is 14 residues.

The rearrangement links TRBV9 to TRBJ1-2; TRBD1 is a possible D gene (6 bases). The germline V and J ends were trimmed by 4 bases and 7 bases, with 11 bases remaining between them. The germline gives CDR1 SGDLS, CDR2 YYNGEE. This CDR3 contains 12 residues. The CDR3 nucleotides read TGTGCCAGCAGCCAACAGGGAAGTGGCTACACCTTC. It translates to CASSQQGSGYTF.

DNA for the CDR3: TGTGCCAGCAGCTTAGGACAGGGTGAGGGCTACACCTTC. This codes for CASSLGQGEGYTF. The V call is TRBV7-8, the J call TRBJ1-2, with TRBD1 matching over 7 bases. Germline CDR1 reads SGHVS; CDR2 reads FQNEAQ. This CDR3 spans 13 amino acids. Losses at the gene ends were 1 base for V and 8 bases for J; bases not matched to a gene: 4.

This sequence joins TRBV27 and TRBJ2-2; 7 nucleotides line up with TRBD1. Germline V gene data show CDR1 as MNHEY and CDR2 as SMNVEV (reference sequence). V gave up 0 bases and J gave up 0 bases; unmatched junction bases: 7. This CDR3 contains 18 residues. The CDR3 DNA sequence: TGTGCCAGCAGTTTATCAAAACTCCAGGGGGCGAACACCGGGGAGCTGTTTTTT. It specifies CASSLSKLQGANTGELFF.

This clone was detected only once. This rearrangement joins TRBV12-5 to TRBJ1-1; TRBD1 is a possible D gene (5 bases). Per germline, CDR1 LGHNT and CDR2 FRNRAP. Trimming left V 6 bases short and J 7 bases short, with 9 bases between. The CDR3 is 11 residues long. CDR3 sequence (DNA): TGTGCTAGTGGGACAGACTTTGAAGCTTTCTTT. Encoded protein: CASGTDFEAFF.

The chain couples TRBV18 to TRBJ2-7, with D possibly being TRBD1 (5 bases). V lost 3 bases and J 2 bases, leaving 8 bases between the germline ends. From germline, CDR1 is KGHSH and CDR2 LQKENI. The CDR3 totals 13 residues. Here the CDR3 reads CASSPTVTYEQYF. The CDR3 DNA is TGTGCCAGCTCACCGACAGTTACCTACGAGCAGTACTTC.

This CDR3 reads CASSQAFSDSIISYEQYF. The CDR3 DNA follows: TGTGCCAGCAGCCAAGCCTTCTCGGACAGTATTATTTCCTACGAGCAGTACTTC. The gene calls are TRBV4-2 and TRBJ2-7; possible D gene TRBD1, 6 bases. Trimming took off 1 base at V and 1 base at J, with 20 bases between the two ends. The CDR3 loop spans 18 amino acids. Germline CDR1 LGHNA, CDR2 YNFKEQ.

The chain is built from TRBV19 and TRBJ1-1; D is uncertain. CDR3 length: 18 amino acids. Trimming pared 5 bases from V and 6 bases from J, leaving 28 bases between. Germline CDR1 reads LNHDA; CDR2 reads SQIVND (reference sequence). For the CDR3, the DNA is TGTGCCAGTAGTCCCCCAACGGGGATAGGGAGCGTTTGGGCTGAAGCTTTCTTT. Residues: CASSPPTGIGSVWAEAFF.

This chain joins TRBV7-8 and TRBJ2-3; maybe TRBD2 (5 bases). The CDR3 covers 12 residues. The germline gives CDR1 SGHVS, CDR2 FQNEAQ. V gave up 7 bases and J gave up 3 bases, with 8 bases separating them. CDR3 region: CASNSGTDTQYF. CDR3 in DNA: TGTGCCAGCAACTCGGGGACAGATACGCAGTATTTT.

In this sample, this clone turned up once. This chain links TRBV2 with TRBJ1-1; unclear D gene. Trimming took 3 bases from V and 0 from J, leaving 8 bases between them. The length of the CDR3 is 14 residues. Germline V lookup: CDR1 SNHLY, CDR2 FYNNEI. CDR3: CASSEERLNTEAFF. As DNA, the CDR3 is TGTGCCAGCAGTGAGGAGCGGTTGAACACTGAAGCTTTCTTT.

The V and J genes are TRBV4-3 and TRBJ2-3; 8 nucleotides line up with TRBD2. V trimming: 0 bases; J trimming: 4 bases; junction bases outside the gene matches: 6. The V gene's germline CDR1 is LGHNA and CDR2 YSLEER. The CDR3 extends over 16 amino acids. CDR3 loop: CASSQDPGGAADTQYF. The CDR3 nucleotides are TGCGCCAGCAGCCAAGACCCGGGGGGGGCCGCAGATACGCAGTATTTT.